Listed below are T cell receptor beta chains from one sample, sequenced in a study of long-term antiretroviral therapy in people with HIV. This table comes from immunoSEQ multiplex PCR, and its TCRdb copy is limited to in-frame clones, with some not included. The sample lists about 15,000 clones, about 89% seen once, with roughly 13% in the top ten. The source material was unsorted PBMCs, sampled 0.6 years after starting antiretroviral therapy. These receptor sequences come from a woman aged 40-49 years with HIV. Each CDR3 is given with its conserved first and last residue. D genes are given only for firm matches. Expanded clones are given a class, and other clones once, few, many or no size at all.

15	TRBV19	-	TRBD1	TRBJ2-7	CASSIRAGGLDEQYF	TGTGCCAGTAGTATAAGGGCAGGGGGCCTGGACGAGCAGTACTTC
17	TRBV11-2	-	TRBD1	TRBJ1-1	CASSLRAGTGKSTEAFF	TGTGCCAGCAGCTTACGTGCCGGGACAGGGAAAAGCACTGAAGCTTTCTTT
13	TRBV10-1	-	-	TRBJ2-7	CASSKLWSYEQYF	TGCGCCAGCTCTAAGTTATGGTCCTACGAGCAGTACTTC
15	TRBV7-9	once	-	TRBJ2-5	CASSPPPRAEETQYF	TGTGCCAGCAGCCCGCCCCCCCGCGCGGAAGAGACCCAGTACTTC
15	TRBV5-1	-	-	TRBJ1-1	CASSFSGFQDTEAFF	TGCGCCAGCAGCTTTAGTGGCTTTCAGGACACTGAAGCTTTCTTT
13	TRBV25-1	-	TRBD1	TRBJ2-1	CASSETGPNEQFF	TGTGCCAGCAGTGAGACAGGGCCCAATGAGCAGTTCTTC
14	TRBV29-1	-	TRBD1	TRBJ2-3	CSVGGQGVSDTQYF	TGCAGCGTTGGGGGACAGGGGGTTTCAGATACGCAGTATTTT
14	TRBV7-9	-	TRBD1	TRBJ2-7	CASSFGQGSYEQYF	TGTGCCAGCAGCTTCGGACAGGGGTCCTACGAGCAGTACTTC
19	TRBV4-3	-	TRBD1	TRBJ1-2	CASSQDVPAGQGGIYGYTF	TGCGCCAGCAGCCAAGATGTCCCGGCCGGACAGGGGGGAATCTATGGCTACACCTTC
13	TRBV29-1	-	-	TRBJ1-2	CSVATPGWYGYTF	TGCAGCGTTGCTACTCCCGGTTGGTATGGCTACACCTTC
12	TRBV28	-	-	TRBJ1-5	CASSSARPSQHF	TGTGCCAGCAGTTCAGCACGACCGTCCCAGCATTTT
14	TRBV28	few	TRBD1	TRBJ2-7	CASSTIQGVYEQYF	TGTGCCAGCAGTACGATACAGGGGGTATACGAGCAGTACTTC
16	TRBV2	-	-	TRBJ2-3	CASSEGGPIISDTQYF	TGTGCCAGCAGTGAGGGGGGACCCATCATCTCAGATACGCAGTATTTT
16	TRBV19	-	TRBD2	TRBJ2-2	CASSLSGGMNTGELFF	TGTGCCAGTAGTTTAAGCGGGGGGATGAACACCGGGGAGCTGTTTTTT
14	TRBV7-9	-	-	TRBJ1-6	CASSLSGGLRTLHF	TGTGCCAGCAGCTTATCTGGGGGCTTGAGGACCCTCCACTTT
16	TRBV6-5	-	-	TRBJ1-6	CASSYKGGLYNSPLHF	TGTGCCAGCAGTTACAAGGGGGGTCTCTATAATTCACCCCTCCACTTT
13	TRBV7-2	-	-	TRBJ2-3	CASSLLGTDTQYF	TGTGCCAGCAGCTTATTAGGCACAGATACGCAGTATTTT
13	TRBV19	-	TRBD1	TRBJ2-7	CASMQRDRREQYF	TGTGCCAGTATGCAACGGGACAGGAGGGAGCAGTACTTC
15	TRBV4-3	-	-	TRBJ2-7	CASSQDRRVYYEQYF	TGCGCCAGCAGCCAAGACCGCAGAGTTTACTACGAGCAGTACTTC
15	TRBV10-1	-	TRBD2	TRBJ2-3	CASSELAGGPDTQYF	TGCGCCAGCAGTGAACTAGCGGGGGGGCCAGATACGCAGTATTTT
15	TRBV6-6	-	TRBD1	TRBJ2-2	CASSYGDRGTGELFF	TGTGCCAGCAGTTACGGGGACAGGGGGACCGGGGAGCTGTTTTTT
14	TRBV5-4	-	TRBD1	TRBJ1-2	CASTRQGIDYGYTF	TGTGCCAGCACAAGACAGGGAATTGACTATGGCTACACCTTC
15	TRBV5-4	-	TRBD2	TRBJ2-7	CASSSKTGLAYEQYF	TGTGCCAGCTCATCGAAAACTGGACTAGCGTACGAGCAGTACTTC
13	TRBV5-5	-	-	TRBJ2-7	CASSEDPLYEQYF	TGTGCCAGCAGCGAGGACCCCCTCTACGAGCAGTACTTC
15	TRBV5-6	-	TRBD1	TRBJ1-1	CASSLRGTGRTEAFF	TGTGCCAGCAGCTTGAGGGGGACAGGGAGAACTGAAGCTTTCTTT
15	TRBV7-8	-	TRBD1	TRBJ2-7	CASSLERGPSYEQYF	TGTGCCAGCAGCTTAGAAAGGGGGCCCTCCTACGAGCAGTACTTC
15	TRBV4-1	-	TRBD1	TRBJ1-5	CASSPRGLSNQPQHF	TGCGCCAGCAGCCCAAGGGGGCTCAGCAATCAGCCCCAGCATTTT
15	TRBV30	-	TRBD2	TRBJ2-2	CAYGTSGGLTGELFF	TGTGCCTACGGGACTAGCGGGGGTCTTACCGGGGAGCTGTTTTTT
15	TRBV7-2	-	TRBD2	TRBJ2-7	CASSLAGLASYEQYF	TGTGCCAGCAGCTTAGCGGGACTAGCCTCCTACGAGCAGTACTTC
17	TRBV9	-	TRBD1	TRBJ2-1	CASSVGQGRHSYNEQFF	TGTGCCAGCAGCGTAGGACAGGGCCGTCACTCCTACAATGAGCAGTTCTTC
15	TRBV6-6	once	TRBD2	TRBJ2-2	CASSRLAGGTGELFF	TGTGCCAGCAGTAGACTAGCGGGGGGAACCGGGGAGCTGTTTTTT
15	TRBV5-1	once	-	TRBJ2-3	CASSLSSGRTDTQYF	TGCGCCAGCAGCTTGTCGTCAGGGAGAACAGATACGCAGTATTTT
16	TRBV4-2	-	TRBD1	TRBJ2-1	CASSQDLTGEGGEQFF	TGTGCCAGCAGCCAAGATCTGACAGGGGAAGGGGGTGAGCAGTTCTTC
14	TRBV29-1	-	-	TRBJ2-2	CSVEEGTNTGELFF	TGCAGCGTTGAGGAAGGGACGAACACCGGGGAGCTGTTTTTT
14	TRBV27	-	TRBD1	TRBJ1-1	CASSSSTGAGEAFF	TGTGCCAGCAGTTCATCGACAGGGGCAGGGGAAGCTTTCTTT
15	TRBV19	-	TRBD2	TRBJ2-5	CASSSQRGNQETQYF	TGTGCCAGTAGTAGCCAGCGGGGGAACCAAGAGACCCAGTACTTC
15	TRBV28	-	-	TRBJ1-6	CASSQTQGQGSPLHF	TGTGCCAGCAGCCAAACCCAGGGACAAGGTTCACCCCTCCACTTT
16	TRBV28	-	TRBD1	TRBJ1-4	CASSPGDRTINEKLFF	TGTGCCAGCAGTCCTGGGGACAGGACCATTAATGAAAAACTGTTTTTT
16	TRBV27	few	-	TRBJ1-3	CASSSRGTGLGNTIYF	TGTGCCAGCAGTTCTCGGGGGACGGGTTTAGGGAACACCATATATTTT
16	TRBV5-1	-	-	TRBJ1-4	CASSLAPGTENEKLFF	TGCGCCAGCAGCTTGGCACCCGGGACGGAAAATGAAAAACTGTTTTTT
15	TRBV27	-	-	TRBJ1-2	CASSFQGISNYGYTF	TGTGCCAGCAGTTTTCAAGGGATCTCTAACTATGGCTACACCTTC
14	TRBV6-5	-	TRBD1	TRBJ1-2	CASSDRVSLYGYTF	TGTGCCAGCAGTGACAGGGTCAGCCTATATGGCTACACCTTC
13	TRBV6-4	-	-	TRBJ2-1	CASSVAPKEEQFF	TGTGCCAGCAGTGTGGCTCCTAAGGAGGAGCAGTTCTTC
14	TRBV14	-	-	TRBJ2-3	CASKASSNPDTQYF	TGTGCCAGCAAGGCCTCGTCGAACCCAGATACGCAGTATTTT
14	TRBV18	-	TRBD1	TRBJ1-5	CASSPGTDNQPQHF	TGTGCCAGCTCTCCCGGGACAGACAATCAGCCCCAGCATTTT
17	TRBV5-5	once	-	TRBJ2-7	CASTRGWAGESSYEQYF	TGTGCCAGCACCAGGGGGTGGGCGGGGGAAAGCTCCTACGAGCAGTACTTC
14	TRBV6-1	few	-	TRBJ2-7	CASSEGWARYEQYF	TGTGCCAGCAGTGAAGGGTGGGCGCGGTACGAGCAGTACTTC
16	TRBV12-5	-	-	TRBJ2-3	CASLVSLGLGRDTQYF	TGTGCTAGTTTGGTCTCCCTCGGTCTAGGGCGGGATACGCAGTATTTT
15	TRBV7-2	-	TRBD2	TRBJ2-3	CASSSGGSLADTQYF	TGTGCCAGCAGCTCGGGGGGATCCCTGGCAGATACGCAGTATTTT
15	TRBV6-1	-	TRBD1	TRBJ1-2	CASSPGTGFRDGYTF	TGTGCCAGCAGTCCCGGGACAGGGTTTCGAGATGGCTACACCTTC
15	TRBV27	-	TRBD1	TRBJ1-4	CASSLSGQETEKLFF	TGTGCCAGCAGTTTATCAGGACAGGAGACGGAAAAACTGTTTTTT